In its sample, the clone carrying this T cell receptor beta chain was seen many times. Its antigen remains unknown. This sample was included in a study of metastatic and nonmetastatic thyroid tumors. Whole-study context: From malignant and benign thyroid patients, repertoires in blood and in tumor or nodule tissue were compared. Whole-study results and caveats: Malignant thyroid tumors reportedly had TCR beta diversity that was significantly higher than in benign nodules, in blood and tumor.

Authors' data handling: Variation in CDR3 across clinicopathological groups served as the basis for constructing a distant-metastasis classifier in papillary thyroid cancer. Using MiXCR, TCRdb reanalyzed the PCR reads. TCRdb assigned the V and J calls; the authors' analysis was not used. The sample consists of about 92,000 clones, about 16% of them appearing once. The CDR3 runs to 12 residues. The germline V gene encodes CDR1 SNHLY and CDR2 FYNNEI. Trimming cost V 4 bases and J 6 bases; bases outside gene matches: 0. No treatment of any kind had been given to any patient before thyroid surgery. This sequence originates from a female donor with papillary thyroid cancer or a benign thyroid nodule (not recorded which). Some clones in this sample may be carry-over from other donors' samples. Sequences were obtained from blood. The V and J genes are TRBV2 and TRBJ2-3; 8 bases align to TRBD1. The CDR3 nucleotides are TGTGCCAGCAGTGCAGGGGGCGATACGCAGTATTTT. Translating gives CASSAGGDTQYF.